A selection of T cell receptor beta chains follows, all from one sample in a study of tumor and adjacent non-tumor tissue in lung cancer. TCRdb processed the multiplex PCR reads anew with MiXCR; each CDR3 protein has one entry. The table has some 78,000 distinct CDR3 sequences, over 80% seen once. Sequencing input: lung tumor tissue. The receptors were sampled from a woman between 50 and 59 years old with non-small cell lung cancer. Each CDR3 is given with its conserved first and last residue. D genes are given only for firm matches. Only some rows state a clone size, as once, few, many or a class for expanded clones.

j_call v_call clone_size d_call cdr3_aa cdr3_nt
TRBJ2-5 TRBV20-1 NA NA CSASNLLDSQETQYF TGCAGTGCTAGCAACCTCCTGGACAGCCAAGAGACCCAGTATTTC
TRBJ2-2 TRBV6-5 NA TRBD2 CSNSYSTSQPGGLFF TGTTCCAACAGTTACTCGACTAGCCAGCCCGGGGGGCTGTTTTTT
TRBJ2-3 TRBV24-1 many TRBD2 CATSDPGTSGNPLQPDTQYF TGTGCCACCAGTGATCCCGGGACTAGCGGGAACCCCCTTCAGCCAGATACGCAGTATTTT
TRBJ2-2 TRBV12-3/TRBV12-4 NA TRBD1 CASNTARKTNTGELFF TGTGCCAGCAATACCGCCAGGAAAACGAACACAGGGGAGTTGTTTTTT
TRBJ2-3 TRBV20-1 NA NA CSARSSRGSTVDTQYF TGCAGTGCTAGATCCTCCCGGGGTAGTACGGTAGATACGCAGTATTTT
TRBJ1-2 TRBV30 NA TRBD1 CARSPSGTGMRGFTF TGTGCCCGGAGTCCTTCCGGGACAGGGATGAGGGGCTTCACCTTC
TRBJ2-1 TRBV20-1 NA NA CSAYPSWPYNEQFF TGCAGTGCTTATCCTAGTTGGCCCTACAATGAGCAGTTCTTC
TRBJ2-4 TRBV15 NA NA CATTKRDIGNIQYF TGTGCCACCACCAAAAGGGACATCGGAAACATTCAATACTTC
TRBJ2-7 TRBV20-1 many TRBD2 CSARWGLAAYEQYF TGCAGTGCTAGATGGGGACTAGCGGCATACGAGCAGTACTTC
TRBJ2-1 TRBV28 many NA CASNPEGGHIDEQFF TGTGCCAGCAACCCGGAAGGGGGGCACATCGATGAGCAGTTCTTC
TRBJ2-6 TRBV6-6 NA TRBD1 CASCPTGLGANVLTF TGTGCCAGCTGTCCGACAGGGTTGGGGGCCAACGTCCTGACATTC
TRBJ2-1 TRBV10-3 NA TRBD2 CAICSSGENNEQFF TGTGCCATCTGTTCTAGCGGCGAAAACAATGAGCAGTTCTTC
TRBJ2-7 TRBV6-5 NA NA CASRPGPFYEQYF TGTGCCAGCAGACCGGGACCCTTCTACGAGCAGTACTTC
TRBJ2-1 TRBV20-1 NA NA CIAFRDSLGNEQCF TGCATTGCTTTCAGGGACTCGCTTGGAAATGAGCAGTGCTTC
TRBJ2-7 TRBV20-1 once TRBD2 CSVRSPSGSDYVQYF TGCAGTGTTCGATCTCCTAGCGGGAGCGACTATGTGCAGTACTTC
TRBJ1-1 TRBV20-1 NA NA CSTSTNLQGIKGREAFF TGCAGTACTAGCACTAATTTACAGGGTATAAAAGGGAGAGAAGCTTTCTTT